The rows below give T cell receptor beta chains drawn from one sample of a study of Tregs in tolerant kidney transplant recipients. Generated by immunoSEQ multiplex PCR, the TCRdb table keeps only in-frame clones and is missing some. This table has about 64,000 clones, 70% to 90% appearing once. The source was CD4+ T cells from blood (PBMCs), collected 6 months after the transplant. Every receptor here comes from a human patient who received a combined kidney and bone marrow transplant. The T cells may partly be graft donor cells. Each CDR3 is given with its conserved first and last residue. The listing skips clone size in some rows; elsewhere it reads once, few, many or a size class.

clone_size,j_call,v_call,cdr3_aa
-,TRBJ2-5,TRBV7-3,CASSREETQYF
-,TRBJ2-5,TRBV10-3,CAISVGAGRALETQYF
-,TRBJ2-7,TRBV6-1,CASSEAAVRQQYF
-,TRBJ2-1,TRBV12-5,CASGSGQSIYNEQFF
-,TRBJ1-5,TRBV6-1,CASSEGWADLQRPQHF
few,TRBJ1-5,TRBV2,CASSDRQGTLGQPQHF
-,TRBJ1-2,TRBV7-2,CASSPYRQADGYTF
once,TRBJ2-1,TRBV7-2,CASSLWTDYNEQFF
-,TRBJ2-7,TRBV5-4,CASSLDEREQYF
once,TRBJ2-7,TRBV19,CASSITGDNEQYF
-,TRBJ2-3,TRBV29-1,CSSLAGGGDTQYF
-,TRBJ1-1,TRBV19,CASSIEAGAEAFF
-,TRBJ1-2,TRBV5-5,CASSLEGQRGYTF
-,TRBJ1-6,TRBV18,CASSQSQGANNSPLHF
-,TRBJ1-5,TRBV2,CASSTNLAGQPQHF
-,TRBJ1-4,TRBV6-5,CASSYVGRANEKLFF
-,TRBJ1-2,TRBV9,CASSAPGNYGYTF
-,TRBJ2-1,TRBV4-2,CASSLFGLAAEEYEQFF
-,TRBJ1-6,TRBV21-1,CASSDGQGGSPLHF
-,TRBJ1-4,TRBV11-3,CASSSWENNEKLFF
once,TRBJ1-1,TRBV18,CASSPRAEGRMAFF
-,TRBJ2-5,TRBV5-1,CASSPQPGETQYF
-,TRBJ2-7,TRBV6-5,CASSYYGQNSYEQYF
-,TRBJ2-7,TRBV29-1,CSVEDRGLAGGSYEQYF
-,TRBJ2-3,TRBV30,CAWRGPDTQYF
-,TRBJ2-5,TRBV7-2,CASSLFSRGGRETQYF
-,TRBJ1-5,TRBV19,CASSPSGIQPQHF